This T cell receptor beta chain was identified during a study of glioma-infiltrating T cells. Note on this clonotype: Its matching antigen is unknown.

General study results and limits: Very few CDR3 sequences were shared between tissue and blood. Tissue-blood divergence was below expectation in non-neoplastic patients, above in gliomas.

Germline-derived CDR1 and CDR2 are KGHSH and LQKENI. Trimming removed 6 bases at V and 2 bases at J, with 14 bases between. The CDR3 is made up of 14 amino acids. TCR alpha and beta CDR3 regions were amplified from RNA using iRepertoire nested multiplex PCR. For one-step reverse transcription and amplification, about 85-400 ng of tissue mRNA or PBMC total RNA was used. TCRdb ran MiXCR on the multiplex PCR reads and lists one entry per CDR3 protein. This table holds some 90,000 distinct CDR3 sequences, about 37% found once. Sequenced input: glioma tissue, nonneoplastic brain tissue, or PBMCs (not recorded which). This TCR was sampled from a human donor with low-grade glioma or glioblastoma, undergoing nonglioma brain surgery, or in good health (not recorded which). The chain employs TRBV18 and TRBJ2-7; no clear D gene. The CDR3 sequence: CASSPNAWTYEQYF. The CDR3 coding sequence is TGTGCCAGCTCCCCTAACGCGTGGACCTACGAGCAGTACTTC. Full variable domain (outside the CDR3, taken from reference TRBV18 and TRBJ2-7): NAGVMQNPRHLVRRRGQEARLRCSPMKGHSHVYWYRQLPEEGLKFMVYLQKENIIDESGMPKERFSAEFPKEGPSILRIQQVVRGDSAAYFCASSPNAWTYEQYFGPGTRLTVT.